This T cell receptor beta chain was identified during a study of T-cell reconstitution after alpha-beta-depleted transplantation in children (dated by TCRdb to 2016 to 2017). The study in broad terms: Using TCR repertoire profiling, the study quantitatively followed how T-cell immune reconstitution unfolded in children after TCRalphabeta/CD19-depleted allogeneic hematopoietic cell transplantation.

A few counts support this clonotype. Its antigen is still unknown. No base-level quality is on record; no much larger clone is a single base apart. Library creation used PCR. TCRdb names Illumina HiSeq 2500 as the instrument used. TCR library preparation used molecular barcoding, with unique molecular identifiers applied to normalize quantification of the TCRbeta repertoire. TCRdb passed the public sequencing reads through fastp at Q25 and MiXCR, retaining productive beta sequences. Entries are consolidated by CDR3 protein sequence, retaining the most common genes and DNA. The sample table contains over 200,000 distinct CDR3 sequences; only one count was recorded for 8.4% of them. The ten most abundant clones make up 35% of the sample. Reading the label with the study, this specimen's treatment or condition is: allogeneic hematopoietic cell transplantation with graft depleted of TCRalphabeta T cells and CD19 B cells. The children who served as transplant recipients had been given grafts of TCRalphabeta/CD19-depleted allogeneic hematopoietic cells.

Study-wide findings and limitations: Hyperexpanded clone frequencies declined over subsequent months; after one year, T-cell counts and TCRbeta diversity were mostly attributed to newly produced T cells. In some patients, the high TCRbeta diversity seen at day 60 was put down to recipient T cells and intrathymic progenitors that had survived conditioning. About two months after transplant, the apparently early recovery of alphabetaT-cell counts reportedly depended on just several hundred clones that had expanded rapidly and came from non-depleted graft cells.

Measured from the cysteine to the phenylalanine, the CDR3 is 13 residues long. The entry retains the CDR3 DNA only, 39 bases that are in frame from base 1. The V and J ends are trimmed by 1 base and 2 bases, leaving 8 bases between them. CDR1 is given as SQVTM and CDR2 as ANQGSEA, both from the germline V gene. Recombination linked TRBV29-1 to TRBJ2-5; a tentative D call is TRBD1 (5 bases match). The sequence was collected from a male patient aged 2 to 10 who had a stem cell transplant for acute myeloid leukemia, so the T cells may come from the graft donor. The source was PBMCs, mostly from graft donor cells, collected 360 days after TCRalphabeta/CD19-depleted stem cell transplant. The nucleotides read TGCAGCGTTGAAGCCGGACATCAAGAGACCCAGTACTTC. Its protein is CSVEAGHQETQYF.